The next 11 T cell receptor beta chains were all read from a single sample in a study of identical twins. TCRdb fed the 5' RACE reads into MiXCR, producing one record per CDR3 protein. The sample yields some 500,000 distinct CDR3 sequences, 22% seen once. The same specimen was also included in a second study, on T cells expressing NK-cell markers.

Input material: CD4+ T cells sorted from blood. The receptor source for this set is a woman under 30 in good health.

The chain combines TRBV4-1 with TRBJ2-3, with 8 positions matching TRBD2. The length of the CDR3 is 15 residues. The V and J ends lost 4 bases and 5 bases, in that order; junction bases with no gene match: 8. Germline-derived CDR1 and CDR2 are MGHRA and YSYEKL. CDR3: CASSPTGTSVDTQYF. For the CDR3, the DNA is TGCGCCAGCAGCCCTACCGGGACTAGTGTAGATACGCAGTATTTT.

The rearrangement joins TRBV7-2 to TRBJ2-5, with D unclear. V lost 9 bases, J lost 5 bases, and 16 bases lay in between. This CDR3 is 13 amino acids long. CDR1 and CDR2 from the germline V gene are SGHTA and FQGNSA. CDR3 in DNA: TGTGCCAGTCGGTGGGCCTCCAGGGAGACCCAGTACTTC. This encodes CASRWASRETQYF.

This clonotype came up a few times. V usage is TRBV6-5 and J usage is TRBJ2-2, with D perhaps TRBD1 (6 bases). The CDR3 has 15 amino acids. In germline, CDR1 is MNHEY, CDR2 SVGAGI. The V end was cut by 0 bases, the J end by 6 bases, with 11 bases between. CDR3: CASSYSSRGAGELFF. DNA for the CDR3: TGTGCCAGCAGTTACTCGAGCAGGGGCGCCGGGGAGCTGTTTTTT.

The table lists this clonotype with a few counts. J is TRBJ1-2 and V is TRBV12-3 or TRBV12-4; perhaps TRBD1 as D (6 bases). This CDR3 spans 12 amino acids. Trimming removed 6 bases from V and 8 bases from J, with 13 bases in between. The CDR3 spells CASRPRGAGYTF. CDR3 DNA: TGTGCCAGCAGACCCAGGGGCGCGGGCTACACCTTC.

This clonotype was seen a few times. The genes are TRBV12-3 or TRBV12-4 and TRBJ2-5; tentatively, D is TRBD1 (5 bases). The germline V and J ends were trimmed by 3 bases and 2 bases, with 10 bases remaining between them. The CDR3 extends over 14 amino acids. For the CDR3, the DNA is TGTGCCAGCAGTTTCGGACACGCACAAGAGACCCAGTACTTC. It is translated as CASSFGHAQETQYF.

The sample holds one count of this clonotype. This chain connects TRBV30 to TRBJ1-6; 9 positions agree with TRBD1. V gave up 4 bases and J gave up 6 bases; unmatched junction bases: 7. The length of the CDR3 is 15 residues. Germline assignment: CDR1 GTSNPN and CDR2 SVGIG (reference sequence). CDR3 residues: CAWKEPDRGNSPLHF. DNA for the CDR3: TGTGCCTGGAAAGAGCCGGACAGGGGTAATTCACCCCTCCACTTT.

This chain connects TRBV20-1 to TRBJ1-2; TRBD1 might be the D (5 bases). Germline V gene lookup returns CDR1 DFQATT and CDR2 SNEGSKA (reference sequence). Trimming left V 5 bases short and J 8 bases short, with 18 bases between. This CDR3 contains 13 residues. Here the CDR3 DNA reads TGCAGTGCTCGAGTGGGAAGGGGAGGAGGCTACACCTTC. Translated, it gives CSARVGRGGGYTF.

The rearrangement joins TRBV5-6 to TRBJ2-2, with D unresolved. The CDR3 spans 15 residues. The V gene's germline CDR1 is SGHDT and CDR2 YYEEEE. V was shortened by 4 bases and J by 0 bases, with 10 bases between the two germline ends. The CDR3: CASSTDLPNTGELFF. Written as DNA, the CDR3 is TGTGCCAGCAGCACGGACCTTCCGAACACCGGGGAGCTGTTTTTT. Drawing the rest from reference TRBV5-6 and TRBJ2-2, the complete variable domain is DAGVTQSPTHLIKTRGQQVTLRCSPKSGHDTVSWYQQALGQGPQFIFQYYEEEERQRGNFPDRFSGHQFPNYSSELNVNALLLGDSALYLCASSTDLPNTGELFFGEGSRLTVL.

This clonotype has more than one count but fewer than ten. The chain recombines TRBV7-9 with TRBJ1-2; 8 bases are shared with TRBD1. Trimming took 3 bases from V and 4 from J; bases not matched to a gene: 4. Germline V gene lookup returns CDR1 SEHNR and CDR2 FQNEAQ (reference sequence). CDR3 length equals 14 residues. The CDR3 here is CASSFSQGAYGYTF. The CDR3 nucleotides read TGTGCCAGCAGCTTCAGCCAGGGGGCCTATGGCTACACCTTC. The variable domain in full, completed from reference TRBV7-9 and TRBJ1-2, reads DTGVSQNPRHKITKRGQNVTFRCDPISEHNRLYWYRQTLGQGPEFLTYFQNEAQLEKSRLLSDRFSAERPKGSFSTLEIQRTEQGDSAMYLCASSFSQGAYGYTFGSGTRLTVV.

This clonotype was detected only a few times. This chain uses TRBV4-3 with TRBJ1-1, with TRBD1 matching 9 bases. The CDR3 is made up of 13 amino acids. CDR1 and CDR2 (germline): LGHNA, YSLEER. V lost 8 bases and J lost 1; bases outside the gene matches: 2. In nucleotides, the CDR3 is TGCGCCAGCCGGGACAGGGAGAACACTGAAGCTTTCTTT. Translation gives CASRDRENTEAFF.

A few counts support this clonotype. CDR3 region: CASSLASSGRGNEQFF. In DNA, the CDR3 is TGTGCCAGCAGTTTAGCCTCTAGCGGGAGGGGGAATGAGCAGTTCTTC. J is TRBJ2-1 and V is TRBV12-3 or TRBV12-4, with 12 bases fitting TRBD2. V dropped 0 bases and J dropped 7; count of bases not matched to a gene: 4. The CDR3 contains 16 residues.